These T cell receptor beta chains were read from a single sample in a study of ipilimumab plus nivolumab after autologous stem cell transplantation. Repertoires were generated with immunoSEQ multiplex PCR, while TCRdb's copy carries only in-frame clones and drops some. The sample lists roughly 15,000 clones, almost 80% occurring once. Sequencing was performed on PBMCs, taken in a trial of ipilimumab plus nivolumab as post-transplant consolidation. These receptor sequences come from a male donor with diffuse large B-cell lymphoma. Both conserved end residues are part of each CDR3. A D gene is named only where the DNA matches it firmly. Rows may omit the clone size; those that give it use once, few, many or a size class.

length	V	D	J	size	DNA	CDR3
14	TRBV14	TRBD1	TRBJ1-5	once	TGTGCCAGCAGGGGGACAGGGGGTGGTCAGCCCCAGCATTTT	CASRGTGGGQPQHF
16	TRBV18	TRBD2	TRBJ2-1	-	TGTGCCAGCTCACCCCCGGAGGAGCTAGCGGGTAATGAGCAGTTCTTC	CASSPPEELAGNEQFF
15	TRBV6-6	-	TRBJ1-1	-	TGTGCCAGCAGTTACTCCCGGGCGCTAAACACTGAAGCTTTCTTT	CASSYSRALNTEAFF
18	TRBV21-1	-	TRBJ2-5	-	TGTGCCAGCAGCAAAGCGGAGTTCCGGGGGGGCAGCCTAGAGACCCAGTACTTC	CASSKAEFRGGSLETQYF
12	TRBV7-6	-	TRBJ2-1	-	TGTGCCAGCAGCTTAGACTCATTTGAGCAGTTCTTC	CASSLDSFEQFF
13	TRBV29-1	-	TRBJ1-2	-	TGCAGCGTCCACCACTCGACAGGCTATGGCTACACCTTC	CSVHHSTGYGYTF
13	TRBV21-1	-	TRBJ1-4	few	TGTGCCAGCCGTGCGGGGGGCTCTCGGAAACTGTTTTTT	CASRAGGSRKLFF
12	TRBV6-4	-	TRBJ2-7	few	TGTGCCAGCAGTGGGAAGCCCTACGAGCAGTACTTC	CASSGKPYEQYF
13	TRBV7-2	TRBD1	TRBJ2-3	-	TGTGCCACCAAAGGGACAGACACAGATACGCAGTATTTT	CATKGTDTDTQYF
17	TRBV2	TRBD2	TRBJ2-3	few	TGTGCCAGCAGTGATCTAGCGGGGGGCAACGAGGCAGATACGCAGTATTTT	CASSDLAGGNEADTQYF
15	TRBV19	-	TRBJ1-2	-	TGTGCCAGCACGCCTTATTTCAGGGGAGCATATGGCTACACCTTC	CASTPYFRGAYGYTF
15	TRBV4-2	-	TRBJ1-2	-	TGTGCCAGCAGCCAAGTGGCAGAGCCCAACTATGGCTACACCTTC	CASSQVAEPNYGYTF
14	TRBV29-1	TRBD2	TRBJ2-3	-	TGCAGCGCGACTAGCGGGTTAAGCACAGATACGCAGTATTTT	CSATSGLSTDTQYF
14	TRBV5-1	-	TRBJ1-1	once	TGCGCCAGCAGCTATGGACACGGCAACACTGAAGCTTTCTTT	CASSYGHGNTEAFF
15	TRBV6-5	-	TRBJ2-6	-	TGTGCCAGCAGTTACCAGGGTTCTGGGGCCAACGTCCTGACTTTC	CASSYQGSGANVLTF
17	TRBV7-9	TRBD2	TRBJ2-3	-	TGTGCCAGCAGCTCCGGACTAGCGGGGGGGCGGACAGATACGCAGTATTTT	CASSSGLAGGRTDTQYF
13	TRBV5-5	-	TRBJ2-7	medium-sized	TGTGCCAGCAGCTTGGAGGCAGACTACGAGCAGTACTTC	CASSLEADYEQYF
14	TRBV5-1	-	TRBJ1-1	-	TGCGCCAGCAGCTTACGAGGCGGGAGCACTGAAGCTTTCTTT	CASSLRGGSTEAFF
12	TRBV18	-	TRBJ2-1	once	TGTGCCAGCTCACCGGTGAGGGATGAGCAGTTCTTC	CASSPVRDEQFF
15	TRBV19	-	TRBJ1-5	-	TGTGCCAGTAGTATTGCCCTGTTGTCCAATCAGCCCCAGCATTTT	CASSIALLSNQPQHF
15	TRBV11-2	-	TRBJ2-7	-	TGTGCCAGCAGCTTAGATAGGGGGGGCGGGGGCGAGCAGTACTTC	CASSLDRGGGGEQYF
13	TRBV6-9	TRBD1	TRBJ2-7	once	TGTGCCAGCTGTAGGACAGGGGACTACGAGCAGTACTTC	CASCRTGDYEQYF
13	TRBV7-3	TRBD2	TRBJ2-3	-	TGTGCCAGCAGCTTAGCGGGGGGGCTCGCGCAGTATTTT	CASSLAGGLAQYF
18	TRBV4-1	-	TRBJ1-5	-	TGCGCCAGCAGCCACCAACCCTACCGTGCCCTCCTTTATGAGCCCCAGCATTTT	CASSHQPYRALLYEPQHF
13	TRBV30	TRBD1	TRBJ1-2	-	TGTGCCGGGAGGGGACAGGGCTCCTATGGCTACACCTTC	CAGRGQGSYGYTF
14	TRBV5-6	-	TRBJ1-1	-	TGTGCCAGCAGCTTGGGGGGTGAGTTGTACGAAGCTTTCTTT	CASSLGGELYEAFF
14	TRBV19	TRBD1	TRBJ1-1	-	TGTGCCAGTTACAACAGGGGGCTGGTCACTGAAGCTTTCTTT	CASYNRGLVTEAFF
11	TRBV7-2	-	TRBJ2-1	-	TGTGCCAGCAGCTTGAGTGGGGTGCAGTTCTTC	CASSLSGVQFF
15	TRBV14	-	TRBJ2-3	-	TGTGCCAGCAGCCACGCGCCACGAGTCACAGATACGCAGTATTTT	CASSHAPRVTDTQYF
16	TRBV30	-	TRBJ2-2	-	TGTGCCTGGAGTGTACCCCACAGGTTAGCGACCGGGGAGCTGTTTTTT	CAWSVPHRLATGELFF
16	TRBV10-1	-	TRBJ2-1	-	TGCGCCAGCAGTGAAGGAGGGGCCGCGGGATACAATGAGCAGTTCTTC	CASSEGGAAGYNEQFF
14	TRBV27	-	TRBJ1-2	medium-sized	TGTGCCAGCAGTTCCCCAGGGGACACCTATGGCTACACCTTC	CASSSPGDTYGYTF
13	TRBV27	-	TRBJ2-5	-	TGTGCCAGCAGTTGGGAGGGGGCGGAGACCCAGTACTTC	CASSWEGAETQYF
15	TRBV7-8	-	TRBJ2-7	-	TGTGCCAGCAGCTTATGGGAAGGCGCCAGTTACGAGCAGTACTTC	CASSLWEGASYEQYF
15	TRBV11-2	-	TRBJ1-2	-	TGTGCCAGCAGCTTATTCCTAGATTCTAACTTTGGCTACACCTTC	CASSLFLDSNFGYTF
15	TRBV7-8	-	TRBJ2-2	once	TGTGCCAGCAGCTTGGAAGGACCTAGCCCCGGGGAGCTGTTTTTT	CASSLEGPSPGELFF
15	TRBV2	TRBD2	TRBJ2-3	-	TGTGCCAGCAGTGTTCCCAGCGGGGGCACAGATACGCAGTATTTT	CASSVPSGGTDTQYF
14	TRBV7-9	-	TRBJ1-2	-	TGTGCCAGCAGCTTAGACAGGGAAGCTGGGGGCTACACCTTC	CASSLDREAGGYTF
14	TRBV18	-	TRBJ2-1	few	TGTGCCAGCTCACCTCGAGCTCATGGGTATGAGCAGTTCTTC	CASSPRAHGYEQFF
15	TRBV6-1	TRBD2	TRBJ2-6	once	TGTGCCAGCAACGGGAGGCTCTCTGGGGCCAACGTCCTGACTTTC	CASNGRLSGANVLTF
12	TRBV7-3	TRBD2	TRBJ2-3	-	TGTGCCAGCAGCCCGGGGGGGGATACGCAGTATTTT	CASSPGGDTQYF
14	TRBV5-6	TRBD2	TRBJ2-3	-	TGTGCCAGCAGCTTGGTTCCTAGCGGAGGTACGCAGTATTTT	CASSLVPSGGTQYF
13	TRBV5-4	-	TRBJ1-3	-	TGTGCCAGCAGCTCCCAGGGATGGAACACCATATATTTT	CASSSQGWNTIYF
18	TRBV18	-	TRBJ2-6	-	TGTGCCAGCTCACCACAAGAGGTAGGCGGCGGTGGGGCCAACGTCCTAACTTTC	CASSPQEVGGGGANVLTF
14	TRBV6-5	-	TRBJ1-6	-	TGTGCCAGCAAAAGCGCCCGCCTCGATTCACCCCTCCACTTT	CASKSARLDSPLHF